The subject of this entry is one TCR beta chain. The data stem from a study of blood T cell repertoires in COVID-19. Overall study context: Acute-phase and convalescent COVID-19 samples originated in the United States, Italy and Spain. Nucleic acid was either cDNA or gDNA, and it came from T cells, B-cell-depleted T cells, or PBMCs.

Authors' methods: Amplified reference gene primers provided the basis for estimating nucleated cell counts. Libraries were prepared by immunoSEQ multiplex PCR; TCRdb keeps only in-frame clonotypes and omits some of them. The V and J calls and clone size come from that table; D and trimming were worked out from the DNA. The data contain about 170,000 clones, 85% to 95% of them seen just once; the ten biggest clones take up 4.5% to 5.5%. Trimming cost V 2 bases and J 9 bases; bases outside gene matches: 6. The CDR3 loop spans 13 amino acids. Germline values: CDR1 SGHNT, CDR2 YYREEE (reference sequence).

Sequencing was done on a sample of peripheral blood. The chain couples TRBV5-4 to TRBJ1-2; 8 nucleotides match TRBD1. The source of this sequence is a woman between 45 and 65 years old with acute or convalescent COVID-19. The DNA for the CDR3 is TGTGCCAGCAGCTTAGCAGGGGGCGTTAGCTACACCTTC. Its protein is CASSLAGGVSYTF.